This entry features one T cell receptor beta chain sequence. Antigen: not known. CDR1 is MNHNS and CDR2 is SASEGT in the germline V gene. The CDR3 covers 14 residues. Germline trimming cut 1 base from V and 5 bases from J; bases unmatched to any gene: 0. This record belongs to a study of identical twins. MiXCR, applied by TCRdb to the 5' RACE reads, yields one record per CDR3 protein. The data show around 230,000 distinct CDR3 sequences, 5% to 7% seen once. Whole-study results and caveats: Cord blood beta clonotypes present at high abundance carried fewer insertions; no such pattern appeared in memory repertoires.

The sample was also linked to a second study, of T cells expressing NK-cell markers. From that study: Restriction of sorting to alpha-beta TCR T cells was accomplished in several experiments using an anti-gamma-delta TCR antibody. For 6 or 7 donors, the dominant NKG2C+ clonotypes made up roughly 1.0-7.5% of their CD8+ T cells.

This TCR came from a woman under 30 in good health. Sequenced material: CD8+ T cells sorted from blood. The V and J genes are TRBV6-1 and TRBJ1-5; TRBD1 aligns across 9 bases. DNA of the CDR3: TGTGCCAGCAGTGAAGGGGACAGGGATCAGCCCCAGCATTTT. The encoded protein is CASSEGDRDQPQHF.